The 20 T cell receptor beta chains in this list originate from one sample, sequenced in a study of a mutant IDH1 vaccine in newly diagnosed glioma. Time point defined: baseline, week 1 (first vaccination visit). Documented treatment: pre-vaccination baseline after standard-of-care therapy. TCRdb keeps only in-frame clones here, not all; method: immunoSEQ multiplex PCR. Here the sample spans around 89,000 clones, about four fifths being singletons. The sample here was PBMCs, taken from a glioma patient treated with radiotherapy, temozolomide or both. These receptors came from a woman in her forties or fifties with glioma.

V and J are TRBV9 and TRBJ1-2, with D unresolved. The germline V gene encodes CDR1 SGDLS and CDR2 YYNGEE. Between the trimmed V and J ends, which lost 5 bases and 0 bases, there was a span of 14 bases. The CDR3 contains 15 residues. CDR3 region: CASRKGGPSNYGYTF. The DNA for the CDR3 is TGTGCCAGCAGGAAAGGAGGGCCCTCTAACTATGGCTACACCTTC.

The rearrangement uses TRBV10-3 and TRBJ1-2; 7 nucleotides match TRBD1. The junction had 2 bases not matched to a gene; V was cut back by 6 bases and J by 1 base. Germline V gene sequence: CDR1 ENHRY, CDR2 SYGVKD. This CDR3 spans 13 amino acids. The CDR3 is CAISGTDNYGYTF. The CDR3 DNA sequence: TGTGCCATCAGCGGGACAGATAACTATGGCTACACCTTC.

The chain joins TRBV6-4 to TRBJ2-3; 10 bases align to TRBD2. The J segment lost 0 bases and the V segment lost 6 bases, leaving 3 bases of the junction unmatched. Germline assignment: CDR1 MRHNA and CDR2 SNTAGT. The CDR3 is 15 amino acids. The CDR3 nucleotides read TGTGCCAGCAGCTTACTAGCGGGGAGCACAGATACGCAGTATTTT. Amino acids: CASSLLAGSTDTQYF.

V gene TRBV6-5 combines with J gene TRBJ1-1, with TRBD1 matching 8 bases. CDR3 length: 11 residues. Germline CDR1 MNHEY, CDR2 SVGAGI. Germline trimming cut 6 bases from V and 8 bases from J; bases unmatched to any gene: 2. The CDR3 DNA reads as TGTGCCAGCAGCAGGGGGCCCGAAGCTTTCTTT. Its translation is CASSRGPEAFF.

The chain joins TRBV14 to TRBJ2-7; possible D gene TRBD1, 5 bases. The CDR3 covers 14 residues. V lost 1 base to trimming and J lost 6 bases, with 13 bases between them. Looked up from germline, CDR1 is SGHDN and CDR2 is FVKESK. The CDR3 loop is CASSQAFRVTEQYF. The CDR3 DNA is TGTGCCAGCAGCCAAGCGTTCAGGGTTACCGAGCAGTACTTC.

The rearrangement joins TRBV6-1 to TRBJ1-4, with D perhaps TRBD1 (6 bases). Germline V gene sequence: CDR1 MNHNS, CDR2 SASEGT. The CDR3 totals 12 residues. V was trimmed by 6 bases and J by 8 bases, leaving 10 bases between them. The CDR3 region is CASSGQFEKLFF. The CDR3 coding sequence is TGTGCCAGCAGCGGACAGTTCGAAAAACTGTTTTTT.

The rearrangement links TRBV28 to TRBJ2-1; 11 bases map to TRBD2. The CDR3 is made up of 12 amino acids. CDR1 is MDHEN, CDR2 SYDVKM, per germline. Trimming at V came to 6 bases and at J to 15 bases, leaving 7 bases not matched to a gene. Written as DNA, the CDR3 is TGTGCCAGCAGGAATAGCGGGGGGGCACCGTTCTTC. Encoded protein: CASRNSGGAPFF.

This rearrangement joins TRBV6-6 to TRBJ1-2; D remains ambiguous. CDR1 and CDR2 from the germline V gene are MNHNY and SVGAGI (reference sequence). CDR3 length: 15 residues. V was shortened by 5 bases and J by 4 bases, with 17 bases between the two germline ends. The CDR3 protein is CASSPSVGSGYGYTF. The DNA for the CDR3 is TGTGCCAGCAGTCCCTCAGTGGGTTCTGGCTATGGCTACACCTTC.

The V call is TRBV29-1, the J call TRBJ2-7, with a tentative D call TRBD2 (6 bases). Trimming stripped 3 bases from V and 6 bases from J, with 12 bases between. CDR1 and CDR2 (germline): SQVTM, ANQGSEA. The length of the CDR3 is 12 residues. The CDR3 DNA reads TGCAGCGTTGACAGGGCGGGGCGCGAGCAGTACTTC. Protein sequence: CSVDRAGREQYF.

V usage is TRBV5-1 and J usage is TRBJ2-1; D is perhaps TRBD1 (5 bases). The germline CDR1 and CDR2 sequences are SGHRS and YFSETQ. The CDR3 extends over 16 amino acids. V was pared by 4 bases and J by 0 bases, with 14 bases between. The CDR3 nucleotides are TGCGCCAGCAGCCCCCTACAGGTGAGCTCCTACAATGAGCAGTTCTTC. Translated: CASSPLQVSSYNEQFF.

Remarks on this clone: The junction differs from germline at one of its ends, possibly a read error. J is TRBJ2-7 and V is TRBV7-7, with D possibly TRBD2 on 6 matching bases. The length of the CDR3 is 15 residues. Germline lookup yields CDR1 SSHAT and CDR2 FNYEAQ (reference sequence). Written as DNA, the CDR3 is TGTGCTAGCAGCTTAGGAAGCGGGCGCTCCTACGAGCAGTACTTC. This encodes CASSLGSGRSYEQYF. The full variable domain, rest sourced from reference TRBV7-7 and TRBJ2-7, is GAGVSQSPRYKVTKRGQDVTLRCDPISSHATLYWYQQALGQGPEFLTYFNYEAQPDKSGLPSDRFSAERPEGSISTLTIQRTEQRDSAMYRCASSLGSGRSYEQYFGPGTRLTVT.

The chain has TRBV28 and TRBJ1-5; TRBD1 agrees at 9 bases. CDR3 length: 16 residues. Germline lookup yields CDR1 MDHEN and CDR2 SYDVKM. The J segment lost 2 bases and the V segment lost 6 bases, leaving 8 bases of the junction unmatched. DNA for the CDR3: TGTGCCAGCAGCGGGACAGGGAGCGGAGGCAATCAGCCCCAGCATTTT. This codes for CASSGTGSGGNQPQHF.

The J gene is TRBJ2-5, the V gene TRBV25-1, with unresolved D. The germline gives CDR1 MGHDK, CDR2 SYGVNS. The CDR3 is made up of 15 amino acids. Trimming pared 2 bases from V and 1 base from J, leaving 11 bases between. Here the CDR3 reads CASSEGLTAQETQYF. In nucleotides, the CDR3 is TGTGCCAGCAGTGAAGGTCTAACGGCCCAAGAGACCCAGTACTTC.

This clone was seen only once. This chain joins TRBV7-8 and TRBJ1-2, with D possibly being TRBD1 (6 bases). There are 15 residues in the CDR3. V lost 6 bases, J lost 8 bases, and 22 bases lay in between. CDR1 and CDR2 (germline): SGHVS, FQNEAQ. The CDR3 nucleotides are TGTGCCAGCAGTTTAACTGGACAGCCCTCTAGAGGCTACACCTTC. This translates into CASSLTGQPSRGYTF.

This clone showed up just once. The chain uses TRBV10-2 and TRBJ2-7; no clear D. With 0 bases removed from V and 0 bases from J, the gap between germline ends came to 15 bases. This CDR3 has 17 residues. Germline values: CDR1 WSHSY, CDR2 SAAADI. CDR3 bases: TGCGCCAGCAGTGAGTCGAAAATGCGGCGCAGCTCCTACGAGCAGTACTTC. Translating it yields CASSESKMRRSSYEQYF.

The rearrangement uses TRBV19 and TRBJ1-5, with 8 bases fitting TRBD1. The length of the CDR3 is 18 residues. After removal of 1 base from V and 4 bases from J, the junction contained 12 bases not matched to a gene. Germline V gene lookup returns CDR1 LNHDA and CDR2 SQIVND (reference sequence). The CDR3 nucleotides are TGTGCCAGTAGTATAGCCCTAGGGCCGACAGGGGCAAATCAGCCCCAGCATTTT. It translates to CASSIALGPTGANQPQHF. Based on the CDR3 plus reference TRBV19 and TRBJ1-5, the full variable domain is DGGITQSPKYLFRKEGQNVTLSCEQNLNHDAMYWYRQDPGQGLRLIYYSQIVNDFQKGDIAEGYSVSREKKESFPLTVTSAQKNPTAFYLCASSIALGPTGANQPQHFGDGTRLSIL.

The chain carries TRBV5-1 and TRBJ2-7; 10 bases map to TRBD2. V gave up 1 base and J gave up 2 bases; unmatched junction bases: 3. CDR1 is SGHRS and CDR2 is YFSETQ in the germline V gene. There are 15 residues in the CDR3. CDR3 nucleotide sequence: TGCGCCAGCAGCTTGAGAAGCGGGGGGGCCTACGAGCAGTACTTC. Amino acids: CASSLRSGGAYEQYF.

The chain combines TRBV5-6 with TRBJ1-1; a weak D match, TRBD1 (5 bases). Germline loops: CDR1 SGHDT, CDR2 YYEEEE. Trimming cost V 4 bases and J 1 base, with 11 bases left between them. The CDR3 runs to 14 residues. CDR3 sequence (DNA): TGTGCCAGCAGCCCCCAGGGAACGAACACTGAAGCTTTCTTT. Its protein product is CASSPQGTNTEAFF.

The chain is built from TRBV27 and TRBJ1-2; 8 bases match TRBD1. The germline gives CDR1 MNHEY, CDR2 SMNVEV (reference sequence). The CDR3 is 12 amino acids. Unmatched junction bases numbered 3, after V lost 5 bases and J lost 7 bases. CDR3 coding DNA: TGTGCCAGCAGTCCCACAGGGGGTGGCTACACCTTC. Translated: CASSPTGGGYTF.

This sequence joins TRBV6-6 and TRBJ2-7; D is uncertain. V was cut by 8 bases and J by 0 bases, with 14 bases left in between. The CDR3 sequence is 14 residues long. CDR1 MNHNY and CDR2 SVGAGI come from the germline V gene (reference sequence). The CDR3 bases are TGTGCCAGCGAGAAAGATAGGAGCTCCTACGAGCAGTACTTC. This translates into CASEKDRSSYEQYF.